This T cell receptor beta chain emerged from a study of CXCR3-negative and CXCR3-positive naive CD8 T cells. Overall study results and limits: For CXCR3-positive naive cells, TRB CDR3s were more hydrophobic than those of CXCR3-negative naive cells. Naive cells used TRBV-TRBJ genes in much the same way whether CXCR3-negative or CXCR3-positive; memory cells did not.

Regarding this clonotype: Its target is not known.

CDR1 is SGHTA and CDR2 is FQGTGA in the germline V gene. The CDR3 totals 15 residues. All TRB cDNA libraries came from 5' RACE performed with UMI labels. TCRdb re-called the 5' RACE reads; every CDR3 protein appears as one record, without DNA. This table holds about 150,000 distinct CDR3 sequences. This receptor was taken from a human donor in good health. Some clones in this sample may be carry-over from other donors' samples. The sample taken for sequencing was naive CXCR3+ CD8+ T cells from blood. The sample's subset: CD45RO-CCR7+CD27+CD95- naive CD8+ T cells expressing CXCR3 (TNR3+). The V and J genes are TRBV7-3 and TRBJ2-5; the D call from TCRdb, TRBD2, cannot be confirmed without DNA. Here the CDR3 reads CASSHGGGTQETQYF.